The source of this TCR beta chain is a study of molecular identifiers for immune sequencing clone quantification. Background on the study: Four portions were sequenced after RNA from roughly 18,000 or 92,000 naive CD8 cells was split five ways in replicates.

Germline V lookup: CDR1 MNHEY, CDR2 SMNVEV (reference sequence). Trimming took off 4 bases at V and 3 bases at J, with 10 bases between the two ends. The CDR3 contains 13 residues. TCRdb used MiXCR to reprocess the PCR reads, holding one entry per CDR3 protein. Of hundreds of thousands of distinct CDR3 sequences listed, about 23% are singletons. This clonotype was observed a few times. Researchers sorted naive CD8 T cells as cells that were CD8+CD4-CCR7+CD45RA+. What was sequenced was naive CD8+ T cells from blood, with Jurkat cell RNA spiked in. Regarding subset: FACS-sorted CD8+CD4-CCR7+CD45RA+ naive T cells. This clonotype originated in a human donor in good health. Some libraries in this study had Jurkat cell RNA spiked in. The chain has TRBV27 and TRBJ2-7, with unresolved D. The CDR3 nucleotides are TGTGCCAGCAGTTCCCCAAGGATCTACGAGCAGTACTTC. Translation: CASSSPRIYEQYF.